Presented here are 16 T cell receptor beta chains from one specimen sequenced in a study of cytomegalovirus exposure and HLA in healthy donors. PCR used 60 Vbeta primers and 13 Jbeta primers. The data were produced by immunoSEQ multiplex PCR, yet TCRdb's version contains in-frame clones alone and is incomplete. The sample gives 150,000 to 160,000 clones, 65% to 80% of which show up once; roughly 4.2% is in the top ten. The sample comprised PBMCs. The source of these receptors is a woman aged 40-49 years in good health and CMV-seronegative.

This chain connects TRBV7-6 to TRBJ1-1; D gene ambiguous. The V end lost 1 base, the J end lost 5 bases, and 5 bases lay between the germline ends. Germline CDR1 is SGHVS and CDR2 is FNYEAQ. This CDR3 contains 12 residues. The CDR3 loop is CASSLVPTEAFF. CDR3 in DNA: TGTGCCAGCAGCTTAGTCCCGACTGAAGCTTTCTTT.

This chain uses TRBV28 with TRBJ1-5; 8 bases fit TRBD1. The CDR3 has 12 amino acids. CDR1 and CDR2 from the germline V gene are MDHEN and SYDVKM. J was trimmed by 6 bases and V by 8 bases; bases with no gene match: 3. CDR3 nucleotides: TGTGCCAGCCGGACAGGGAGTCAGCCCCAGCATTTT. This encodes CASRTGSQPQHF.

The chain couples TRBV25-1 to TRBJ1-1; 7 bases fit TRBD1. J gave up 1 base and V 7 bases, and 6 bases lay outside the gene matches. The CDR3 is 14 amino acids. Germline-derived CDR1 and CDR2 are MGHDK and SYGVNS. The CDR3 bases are TGTGCCAGCACTCGGACAGGATCGAACACTGAAGCTTTCTTT. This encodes CASTRTGSNTEAFF.

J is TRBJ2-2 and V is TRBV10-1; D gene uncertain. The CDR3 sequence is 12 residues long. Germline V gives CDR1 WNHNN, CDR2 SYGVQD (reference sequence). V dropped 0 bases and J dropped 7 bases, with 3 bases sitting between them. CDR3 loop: CASSESYGELFF. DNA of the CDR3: TGCGCCAGCAGTGAGTCATACGGGGAGCTGTTTTTT.

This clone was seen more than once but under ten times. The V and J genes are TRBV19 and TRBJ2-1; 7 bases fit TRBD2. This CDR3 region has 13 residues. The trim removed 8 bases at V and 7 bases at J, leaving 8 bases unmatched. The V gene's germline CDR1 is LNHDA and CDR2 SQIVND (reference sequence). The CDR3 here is CASASGLENEQFF. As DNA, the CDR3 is TGTGCCAGTGCTAGCGGATTGGAGAATGAGCAGTTCTTC.

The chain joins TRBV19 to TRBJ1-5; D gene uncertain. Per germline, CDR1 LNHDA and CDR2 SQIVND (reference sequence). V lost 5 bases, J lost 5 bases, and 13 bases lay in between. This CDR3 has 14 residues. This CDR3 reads CASSPGGRDQPQHF. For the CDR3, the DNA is TGTGCCAGTAGTCCCGGTGGGAGAGATCAGCCCCAGCATTTT. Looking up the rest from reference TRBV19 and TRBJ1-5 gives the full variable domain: DGGITQSPKYLFRKEGQNVTLSCEQNLNHDAMYWYRQDPGQGLRLIYYSQIVNDFQKGDIAEGYSVSREKKESFPLTVTSAQKNPTAFYLCASSPGGRDQPQHFGDGTRLSIL.

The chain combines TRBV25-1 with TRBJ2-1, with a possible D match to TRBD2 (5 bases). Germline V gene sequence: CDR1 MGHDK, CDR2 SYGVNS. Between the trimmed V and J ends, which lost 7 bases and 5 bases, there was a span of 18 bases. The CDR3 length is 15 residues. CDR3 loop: CASTPPGWYDNEQFF. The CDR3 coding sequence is TGTGCCAGCACCCCCCCGGGATGGTACGACAATGAGCAGTTCTTC.

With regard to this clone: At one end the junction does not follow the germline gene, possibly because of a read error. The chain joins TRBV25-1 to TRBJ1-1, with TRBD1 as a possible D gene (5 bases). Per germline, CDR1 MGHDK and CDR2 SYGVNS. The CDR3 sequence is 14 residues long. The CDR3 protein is CASSEYGGNSEAFF. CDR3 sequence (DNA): TGTGCCAGCAGTGAATATGGGGGGAACTCTGAAGCTTTCTTT.

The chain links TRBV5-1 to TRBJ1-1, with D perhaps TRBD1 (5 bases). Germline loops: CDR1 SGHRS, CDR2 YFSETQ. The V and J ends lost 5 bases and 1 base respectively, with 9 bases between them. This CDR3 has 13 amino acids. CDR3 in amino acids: CASSRGENTEAFF. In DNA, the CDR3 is TGCGCCAGCAGTCGGGGGGAGAACACTGAAGCTTTCTTT. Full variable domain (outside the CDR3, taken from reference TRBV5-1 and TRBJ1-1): KAGVTQTPRYLIKTRGQQVTLSCSPISGHRSVSWYQQTPGQGLQFLFEYFSETQRNKGNFPGRFSGRQFSNSRSEMNVSTLELGDSALYLCASSRGENTEAFFGQGTRLTVV.

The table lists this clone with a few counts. Here the CDR3 DNA reads TGCGCCAGCAGCCATGCCGAGACTAGAAGCACCGGGGAGCTGTTTTTT. As protein: CASSHAETRSTGELFF. This sequence joins TRBV4-1 and TRBJ2-2; TRBD2 might be the D (6 bases). CDR1 and CDR2 from the germline V gene are MGHRA and YSYEKL. V shed 3 bases and J shed 4 bases, with 15 bases lying between them. This CDR3 spans 16 amino acids.

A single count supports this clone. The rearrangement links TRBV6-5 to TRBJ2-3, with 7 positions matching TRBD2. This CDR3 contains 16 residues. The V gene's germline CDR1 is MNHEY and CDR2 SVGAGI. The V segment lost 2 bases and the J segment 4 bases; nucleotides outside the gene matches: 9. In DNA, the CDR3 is TGTGCCAGCAGTTACCCGAGCGGGATAGGCGCAGATACGCAGTATTTT. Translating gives CASSYPSGIGADTQYF.

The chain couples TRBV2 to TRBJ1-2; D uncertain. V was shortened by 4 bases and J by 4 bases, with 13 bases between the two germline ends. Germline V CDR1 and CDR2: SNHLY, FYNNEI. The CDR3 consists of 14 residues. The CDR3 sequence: CASSGSHPLYGYTF. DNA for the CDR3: TGTGCCAGCAGTGGGAGCCACCCCCTCTATGGCTACACCTTC.

The chain's CDR3 is CASSPTGQGVYEQYF. The CDR3 nucleotides read TGCGCCAGCAGCCCGACGGGACAGGGTGTCTACGAGCAGTACTTC. The chain employs TRBV5-1 and TRBJ2-7, with 9 positions matching TRBD1. Germline V gives CDR1 SGHRS, CDR2 YFSETQ. V was pared by 4 bases and J by 3 bases, with 8 bases of the junction left unmatched. This CDR3 is built from 15 residues.

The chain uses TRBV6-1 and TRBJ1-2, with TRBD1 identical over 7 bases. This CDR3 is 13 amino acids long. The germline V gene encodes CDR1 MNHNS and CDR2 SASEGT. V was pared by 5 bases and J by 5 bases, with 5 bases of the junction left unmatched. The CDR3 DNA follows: TGTGCCAGCAGTCCCTTGGGACAGTATGGCTACACCTTC. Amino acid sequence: CASSPLGQYGYTF.

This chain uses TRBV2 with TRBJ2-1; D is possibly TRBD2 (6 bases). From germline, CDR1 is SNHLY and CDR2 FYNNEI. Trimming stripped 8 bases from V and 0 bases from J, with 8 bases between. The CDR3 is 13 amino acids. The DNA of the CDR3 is TGTGCCAGCCGGGACTTCTCCTACAATGAGCAGTTCTTC. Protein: CASRDFSYNEQFF.

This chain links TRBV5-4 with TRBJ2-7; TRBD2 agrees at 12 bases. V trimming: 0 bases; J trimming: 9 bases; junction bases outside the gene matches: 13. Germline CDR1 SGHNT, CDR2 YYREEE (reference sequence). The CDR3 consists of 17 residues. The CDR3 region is CASSLASSGGAISGQYF. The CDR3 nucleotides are TGTGCCAGCAGCTTGGCCTCTAGCGGGGGGGCCATTTCAGGGCAGTACTTC.